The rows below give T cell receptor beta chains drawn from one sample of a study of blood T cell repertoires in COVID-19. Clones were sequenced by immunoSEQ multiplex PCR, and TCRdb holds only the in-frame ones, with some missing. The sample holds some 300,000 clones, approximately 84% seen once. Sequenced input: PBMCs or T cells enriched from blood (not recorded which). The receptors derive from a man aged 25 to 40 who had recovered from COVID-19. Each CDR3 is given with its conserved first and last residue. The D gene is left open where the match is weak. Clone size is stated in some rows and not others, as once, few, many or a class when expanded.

cdr3_nt: TGTGCCAGCGGAATACAGCAGGTTGGCTACACCTTC
cdr3_aa: CASGIQQVGYTF
v_call: TRBV2
clone_size: few
j_call: TRBJ1-2
d_call: -

cdr3_nt: TGTGCCAGCAGTTACGGCCCCTCGGGCTATGGCTACACCTTC
cdr3_aa: CASSYGPSGYGYTF
v_call: TRBV6-5
clone_size: -
j_call: TRBJ1-2
d_call: -

cdr3_nt: TGTGCCAGCAGCGCCTTATCGACGGGCACCGGGGAGCTGTTTTTT
cdr3_aa: CASSALSTGTGELFF
v_call: TRBV9
clone_size: -
j_call: TRBJ2-2
d_call: -

cdr3_nt: TGTGCCACCAGGGGACAGGGGGCCCTAGGCTACACCTTC
cdr3_aa: CATRGQGALGYTF
v_call: TRBV7-9
clone_size: many
j_call: TRBJ1-2
d_call: TRBD1

cdr3_nt: TGTGCCAGCAGCCAAGATCCCCTAGCGATGAACGGGGAGCTGTTTTTT
cdr3_aa: CASSQDPLAMNGELFF
v_call: TRBV14
clone_size: -
j_call: TRBJ2-2
d_call: -

cdr3_nt: TGTGCCAGCAGCAAGGGAAGGGGTTTCACCGGGGAGCTGTTTTTT
cdr3_aa: CASSKGRGFTGELFF
v_call: TRBV11-3
clone_size: -
j_call: TRBJ2-2
d_call: -

cdr3_nt: TGTGCCAGCAGCCCAAGTGGACTAGCGGAGCCTAATCAGCAGTTCTTC
cdr3_aa: CASSPSGLAEPNQQFF
v_call: TRBV9
clone_size: -
j_call: TRBJ2-1
d_call: TRBD2

cdr3_nt: TGTGCCAGCGGACCTCTAGGGAGGCAGTTCTTC
cdr3_aa: CASGPLGRQFF
v_call: TRBV11-2
clone_size: -
j_call: TRBJ2-1
d_call: -

cdr3_nt: TGTGCCAGCAACCCAGGCGATGAGCAGTTCTTC
cdr3_aa: CASNPGDEQFF
v_call: TRBV5-4
clone_size: -
j_call: TRBJ2-1
d_call: -

cdr3_nt: TGTGCCAGCAGCCCCTCGAGGGCCGGGAACACTGAAGCTTTCTTT
cdr3_aa: CASSPSRAGNTEAFF
v_call: TRBV21-1
clone_size: once
j_call: TRBJ1-1
d_call: -

cdr3_nt: TGCGCCAGCAGCTTGGGAGGGACAGATTTAGCTAACTATGGCTACACCTTC
cdr3_aa: CASSLGGTDLANYGYTF
v_call: TRBV5-1
clone_size: -
j_call: TRBJ1-2
d_call: TRBD1

cdr3_nt: TGCGCCAGCAGCTTGGACAGCTACTATGGCTACACCTTC
cdr3_aa: CASSLDSYYGYTF
v_call: TRBV5-1
clone_size: -
j_call: TRBJ1-2
d_call: -

cdr3_nt: TGTGCCAGCAGCTCACGCCGGGCTAGCGGTGGAGCAGATACGCAGTATTTT
cdr3_aa: CASSSRRASGGADTQYF
v_call: TRBV7-2
clone_size: -
j_call: TRBJ2-3
d_call: TRBD2

cdr3_nt: TGCGCCAGCAGCTTGGTGTCTAGCGGGAAGTACGAGCAGTACTTC
cdr3_aa: CASSLVSSGKYEQYF
v_call: TRBV5-1
clone_size: -
j_call: TRBJ2-7
d_call: TRBD2

cdr3_nt: TGCGCCACCACTACAGGTTTCTCTGGAAACACCATATATTTT
cdr3_aa: CATTTGFSGNTIYF
v_call: TRBV10-1
clone_size: -
j_call: TRBJ1-3
d_call: -

cdr3_nt: TGTGCCAGCAGTCCAACCGGGACAGGGTTGAACACTGAAGCTTTCTTT
cdr3_aa: CASSPTGTGLNTEAFF
v_call: TRBV6-6
clone_size: -
j_call: TRBJ1-1
d_call: TRBD1

cdr3_nt: TGTGCCAGCAAGGGACAGGGAGTAAGGGAGCAGTACTTC
cdr3_aa: CASKGQGVREQYF
v_call: TRBV6-5
clone_size: -
j_call: TRBJ2-7
d_call: TRBD1

cdr3_nt: TGCGCCAGCAGCTCTGGGACAGGTCAAGAGACCCAGTACTTC
cdr3_aa: CASSSGTGQETQYF
v_call: TRBV5-1
clone_size: -
j_call: TRBJ2-5
d_call: TRBD1

cdr3_nt: TGTGCTGCCCTCCCCCCGGGGGGCTACTATGGCTACACCTTC
cdr3_aa: CAALPPGGYYGYTF
v_call: TRBV30
clone_size: -
j_call: TRBJ1-2
d_call: -

cdr3_nt: TGTGCCAGCAGGGGTACAGGGCGCAATGAGCAGTTCTTC
cdr3_aa: CASRGTGRNEQFF
v_call: TRBV9
clone_size: few
j_call: TRBJ2-1
d_call: -

cdr3_nt: TGTGCCAGCAGCTCCGTAGGACAGGGTCCTAATGAAAAACTGTTTTTT
cdr3_aa: CASSSVGQGPNEKLFF
v_call: TRBV5-4
clone_size: -
j_call: TRBJ1-4
d_call: TRBD1

cdr3_nt: TGTGCCAGCAGCATGGAGACAGGGTATAATTCACCCCTCCACTTT
cdr3_aa: CASSMETGYNSPLHF
v_call: TRBV21-1
clone_size: once
j_call: TRBJ1-6
d_call: -

cdr3_nt: TGTGCCAGCAGTGTATCTCAGCGGGGGACTCCGGGACAGAACTCCTACGAGCAGTACTTC
cdr3_aa: CASSVSQRGTPGQNSYEQYF
v_call: TRBV2
clone_size: many
j_call: TRBJ2-7
d_call: -

cdr3_nt: TGCGCCAGCAGCCAAGCTCTCCCAGTAATCCCTGGAAACACCATATATTTT
cdr3_aa: CASSQALPVIPGNTIYF
v_call: TRBV4-1
clone_size: -
j_call: TRBJ1-3
d_call: -

cdr3_nt: TGTGCCAGTAGACCCCTCCCCACAGGGGGCAATGGCTACACCTTC
cdr3_aa: CASRPLPTGGNGYTF
v_call: TRBV19
clone_size: -
j_call: TRBJ1-2
d_call: TRBD1

cdr3_nt: TGCGCCAGCAGCCCGGTAGCGGGGGGGCAGGAAGAGACCCAGTACTTC
cdr3_aa: CASSPVAGGQEETQYF
v_call: TRBV5-1
clone_size: -
j_call: TRBJ2-5
d_call: TRBD2

cdr3_nt: TGTGCCAGCAGCTTAAGCAATCCAGATACGCAGTATTTT
cdr3_aa: CASSLSNPDTQYF
v_call: TRBV7-9
clone_size: once
j_call: TRBJ2-3
d_call: -

cdr3_nt: TGCAGCGTTGAAGCCCGGCAGGGAAGGAACGAGCAGTACTTC
cdr3_aa: CSVEARQGRNEQYF
v_call: TRBV29-1
clone_size: few
j_call: TRBJ2-7
d_call: -

cdr3_nt: TGTGCCAGCAGAACAGGCCCGACTAATGAAAAACTGTTTTTT
cdr3_aa: CASRTGPTNEKLFF
v_call: TRBV7-9
clone_size: -
j_call: TRBJ1-4
d_call: -

cdr3_nt: TGTGCCAGCTCAGAAGGGACAGGGGGTTTTGAAGCTTTCTTT
cdr3_aa: CASSEGTGGFEAFF
v_call: TRBV18
clone_size: -
j_call: TRBJ1-1
d_call: TRBD1

cdr3_nt: TGTGCCAGCAGCCAAGTCAGGGACTATGGCTACACCTTC
cdr3_aa: CASSQVRDYGYTF
v_call: TRBV3-1/TRBV3-2
clone_size: once
j_call: TRBJ1-2
d_call: -

cdr3_nt: TGTGCCAGCAGCTCCAGAACAGGGACTAATTCACCCCTCCACTTT
cdr3_aa: CASSSRTGTNSPLHF
v_call: TRBV11-3
clone_size: -
j_call: TRBJ1-6
d_call: -

cdr3_nt: TGTGCCAGTAGAACCCCCCTGGCGGGGGGGACTGAAGCTTTCTTT
cdr3_aa: CASRTPLAGGTEAFF
v_call: TRBV19
clone_size: -
j_call: TRBJ1-1
d_call: -

cdr3_nt: TGTGCCAGTACCCCAAGGGGTATAAGGAGCAATCAGCCCCAGCATTTT
cdr3_aa: CASTPRGIRSNQPQHF
v_call: TRBV19
clone_size: -
j_call: TRBJ1-5
d_call: -

cdr3_nt: TGTGCCAGCAGGGGGGGGACTAGCGGGGCCTACGAGCAGTACTTC
cdr3_aa: CASRGGTSGAYEQYF
v_call: TRBV27
clone_size: -
j_call: TRBJ2-7
d_call: TRBD2

cdr3_nt: TGCGCCAGCAGCGAAAGGACAGGGGTGGTACACGAGCAGTACTTC
cdr3_aa: CASSERTGVVHEQYF
v_call: TRBV5-1
clone_size: -
j_call: TRBJ2-7
d_call: TRBD1

cdr3_nt: TGTGCCAGCAGCTCACCGCTCGGGACAGATAGTGCCGGAGCAGCTTTCTTT
cdr3_aa: CASSSPLGTDSAGAAFF
v_call: TRBV7-9
clone_size: -
j_call: TRBJ1-1
d_call: TRBD1

cdr3_nt: TGTGCCACCAGTGATTTTTCGTACCGGGTCCAGGGGCAGCTGTTTTTT
cdr3_aa: CATSDFSYRVQGQLFF
v_call: TRBV24-1
clone_size: -
j_call: TRBJ2-2
d_call: -

cdr3_nt: TGTGCCAGCACCCCCGGAGCTTCGAACACTGAAGCTTTCTTT
cdr3_aa: CASTPGASNTEAFF
v_call: TRBV7-9
clone_size: -
j_call: TRBJ1-1
d_call: -

cdr3_nt: TGTGCCAGTAGTACAGGACTAGCGACTTTCCAAGAGACCCAGTACTTC
cdr3_aa: CASSTGLATFQETQYF
v_call: TRBV19
clone_size: few
j_call: TRBJ2-5
d_call: TRBD2

cdr3_nt: TGTGCCAGCAGTTCCGGACAGCCAGGGAATGAGCAGTTCTTC
cdr3_aa: CASSSGQPGNEQFF
v_call: TRBV27
clone_size: -
j_call: TRBJ2-1
d_call: -

cdr3_nt: TGTGCCAGCAGTAAACGGGGTAGCCCCGGGGAGCTGTTTTTT
cdr3_aa: CASSKRGSPGELFF
v_call: TRBV5-6
clone_size: -
j_call: TRBJ2-2
d_call: -

cdr3_nt: TGTGCCAGTAACGAAGGGGTGAAGGGGGAGCTGTTTTTT
cdr3_aa: CASNEGVKGELFF
v_call: TRBV6-5
clone_size: once
j_call: TRBJ2-2
d_call: -

cdr3_nt: TGCGCCAGCAGCGCGCCCGGGCTAACAGGGGCCCGCACAGATACGCAGTATTTT
cdr3_aa: CASSAPGLTGARTDTQYF
v_call: TRBV5-1
clone_size: -
j_call: TRBJ2-3
d_call: TRBD1

cdr3_nt: TGTGCCACCAGTGATTTGCCAGGGGGCACTTGGACCGGGGAGCTGTTTTTT
cdr3_aa: CATSDLPGGTWTGELFF
v_call: TRBV24-1
clone_size: -
j_call: TRBJ2-2
d_call: TRBD1

cdr3_nt: TGTGCCAGCTCACCACCGGGACAAACCTACGAGCAGTACTTC
cdr3_aa: CASSPPGQTYEQYF
v_call: TRBV18
clone_size: -
j_call: TRBJ2-7
d_call: -

cdr3_nt: TGTGCCAGCAGCTTGTTGGACACGAGCACAGATACGCAGTATTTT
cdr3_aa: CASSLLDTSTDTQYF
v_call: TRBV5-5
clone_size: -
j_call: TRBJ2-3
d_call: -

cdr3_nt: TGTGCCAGCACCGAAGGAGGGTCGGGCAATGCTCAGCCCCAGCATTTT
cdr3_aa: CASTEGGSGNAQPQHF
v_call: TRBV2
clone_size: once
j_call: TRBJ1-5
d_call: -

cdr3_nt: TGTGCCAGCAGTTTATGGGGGGCCGGGATGCCCCAGCATTTT
cdr3_aa: CASSLWGAGMPQHF
v_call: TRBV28
clone_size: few
j_call: TRBJ1-5
d_call: -

cdr3_nt: TGTGCCAGTAGTAATGACAGGGGGCAAGAGACCCAGTACTTC
cdr3_aa: CASSNDRGQETQYF
v_call: TRBV19
clone_size: few
j_call: TRBJ2-5
d_call: TRBD1

cdr3_nt: TGCAGTGCTAGGGCTGAGGAACAGTTCTTC
cdr3_aa: CSARAEEQFF
v_call: TRBV20-1
clone_size: -
j_call: TRBJ2-1
d_call: -

cdr3_nt: TGTGCCAGCAGGCCCGACCGGGACAGTAGGCAAGAGACCCAGTACTTC
cdr3_aa: CASRPDRDSRQETQYF
v_call: TRBV7-2
clone_size: -
j_call: TRBJ2-5
d_call: TRBD1

cdr3_nt: TGTGCCAGCAGGACTGACAGGGACGGAGGCAATCAGCCCCAGCATTTT
cdr3_aa: CASRTDRDGGNQPQHF
v_call: TRBV6-6
clone_size: -
j_call: TRBJ1-5
d_call: TRBD1

cdr3_nt: TGTGCCAGCAGTTTAGGACTTAGCTATGGCTACACCTTC
cdr3_aa: CASSLGLSYGYTF
v_call: TRBV12-3/TRBV12-4
clone_size: few
j_call: TRBJ1-2
d_call: -